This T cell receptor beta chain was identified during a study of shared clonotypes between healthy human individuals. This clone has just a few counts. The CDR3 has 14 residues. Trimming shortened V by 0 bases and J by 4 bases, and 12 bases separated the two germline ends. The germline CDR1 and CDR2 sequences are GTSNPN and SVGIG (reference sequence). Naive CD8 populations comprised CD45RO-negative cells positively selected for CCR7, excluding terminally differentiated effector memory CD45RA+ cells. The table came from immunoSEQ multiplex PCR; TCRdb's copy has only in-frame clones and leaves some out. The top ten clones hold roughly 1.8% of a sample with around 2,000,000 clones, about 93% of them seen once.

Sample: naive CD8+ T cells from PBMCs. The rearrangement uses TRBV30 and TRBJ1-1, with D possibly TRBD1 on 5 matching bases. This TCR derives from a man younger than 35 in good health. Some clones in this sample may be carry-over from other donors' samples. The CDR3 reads CAWSVLAGATEAFF. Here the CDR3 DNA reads TGTGCCTGGAGTGTATTGGCCGGGGCCACTGAAGCTTTCTTT.